This T cell receptor (beta chain) was obtained from a study of T cells in Graves' hyperthyroidism and ophthalmopathy. Germline loops: CDR1 SGHRS, CDR2 YFSETQ. The CDR3 extends over 13 amino acids. The V segment lost 4 bases and the J segment 7 bases; nucleotides outside the gene matches: 7. RNA transcripts were the template for amplifying TCR beta CDR3 regions. The HTBI primer set served for first-round RT-PCR of the TCR CDR3. TCRdb passed the multiplex PCR reads through MiXCR, listing each CDR3 protein once. This sample has under 350,000 distinct CDR3 sequences; over 20% occur once, and the top ten carry around 50%. Calling Graves' hyperthyroidism stable meant ophthalmopathy did not progress within 18 months. Patients aged 18 to 65 had newly diagnosed hyperthyroidism lasting under 2 months. In its sample, this clonotype was seen many times. Its antigen is still unknown. Broader study findings: Also found in blood were most expanded thyroid clonotypes above 0.001.

The receptor was derived from a woman in her forties or fifties with Graves' hyperthyroidism. What was sequenced was blood. The chain joins TRBV5-1 to TRBJ1-2; 7 positions agree with TRBD1. The CDR3 reads CASSTNRGGGYTF. CDR3 DNA sequence: TGCGCCAGCAGCACCAACAGGGGTGGTGGCTACACCTTC.